This TCR beta chain was observed in a study of glioma-infiltrating T cells after dendritic cell vaccination. Assay used: immunoSEQ multiplex PCR; TCRdb lists only in-frame clones, some missing. The top ten hold approximately 2.1% of the sample, which has roughly 88,000 clones, about 81% seen once. Time point given: after dendritic cell vaccination, including at tumor progression/relapse. Patients had residual fresh-frozen tumor tissue and more than two years of survival data. Looked up from germline, CDR1 is LNHDA and CDR2 is SQIVND (reference sequence). This CDR3 comprises 15 residues. V lost 0 bases to trimming and J lost 5 bases, with 13 bases between them.

The V and J genes are TRBV19 and TRBJ1-1, with D perhaps TRBD1 (6 bases). The receptor was isolated from a human donor with glioblastoma. The sequenced sample was blood, obtained after dendritic cell vaccination. CDR3 nucleotide sequence: TGTGCCAGTAGTATAGATGGAGGGGGAGGGACTGAAGCTTTCTTT. It specifies CASSIDGGGGTEAFF.